The entry below gives a single T cell receptor beta chain sequence along with its context. Its specificity is unknown. These data belong to a study of cytomegalovirus exposure and HLA in healthy donors. Study details: The Caucasian-associated ancestry cluster contained 75% to 85% of the approximately 400 genotyped donors.

In germline, CDR1 is LGHNA, CDR2 YSLEER. The CDR3 contains 14 residues. The V and J ends lost 3 bases and 0 bases respectively, with 7 bases between them. Findings and limits, study-wide: Data from an earlier analysis indicated that most TCR beta V segments were productive either about 90% or about 30% of the time. Most TCRs appeared rarely, but some public TCRs recurred in many donors.

The primer mix had 60 Vbeta and 13 Jbeta primers. Some clones are missing from TCRdb's copy, which holds only in-frame ones; the method was immunoSEQ multiplex PCR. The sample has roughly 100,000 clones; around 61% are singletons. Every donor was a healthy person donating bone marrow. The rearrangement joins TRBV4-3 to TRBJ2-3; perhaps TRBD2 as D (5 bases). The origin of this receptor is a woman in her 50s in good health and CMV-seronegative. Material: PBMCs. In DNA form, the CDR3 reads TGCGCCAGCAGCCATGGGAGAAGCACAGATACGCAGTATTTT. Encoded protein: CASSHGRSTDTQYF.